The 11 T cell receptor beta chains below all came from one sample that was sequenced in a study of shared clonotypes between healthy human individuals. The method was immunoSEQ multiplex PCR; TCRdb's version includes in-frame clones alone and lacks a portion of them. Here the sample spans roughly 2,500,000 clones, more than 85% being singletons. Sequencing input: naive CD4+ T cells from PBMCs. Subset given: CD45RA+ positively selected. These receptor sequences come from a man aged 18 to 30 in good health. Some clones in this sample may be carry-over from other donors' samples.

The chain is built from TRBV19 and TRBJ1-4; unclear D gene. Germline values: CDR1 LNHDA, CDR2 SQIVND (reference sequence). The ends were cut back, 4 bases at V and 8 bases at J, with 11 bases in the middle. This CDR3 spans 13 amino acids. Written as DNA, the CDR3 is TGTGCCAGTAGTACCCAGGCCGCGGAAAAACTGTTTTTT. Translation: CASSTQAAEKLFF.

This clone has a single count. J is TRBJ2-1 and V is TRBV6-5; D call uncertain. Per germline, CDR1 MNHEY and CDR2 SVGAGI. The CDR3 runs to 16 residues. Trimming shortened V by 0 bases and J by 3 bases, and 12 bases separated the two germline ends. The CDR3 bases are TGTGCCAGCAGTTACTCGCTAGAGCTTATCTACAATGAGCAGTTCTTC. Translated, it gives CASSYSLELIYNEQFF.

V gene TRBV2 combines with J gene TRBJ1-5, with TRBD1 matching over 7 bases. The CDR3 has 14 residues. Germline CDR1 and CDR2: SNHLY and FYNNEI. Germline trimming cut 6 bases from V and 6 bases from J; bases unmatched to any gene: 8. CDR3 region: CASSRGTASQPQHF. As DNA, the CDR3 is TGTGCCAGCAGCCGGGGGACAGCCAGTCAGCCCCAGCATTTT.

A remark on this clone: This same CDR3 is encoded by further DNA sequences in the sample. The chain carries TRBV5-1 and TRBJ2-7; D may be TRBD2 (6 bases). This CDR3 has 14 residues. Germline CDR1 and CDR2: SGHRS and YFSETQ. Trimming took off 4 bases at V and 2 bases at J, with 13 bases between the two ends. The CDR3 loop is CASSLTSRTYEQYF. CDR3 nucleotide sequence: TGCGCCAGCAGCCTGACTAGTAGAACCTACGAGCAGTACTTC.

The sample holds a few counts of this clone. The chain has TRBV28 and TRBJ2-5, with 8 bases fitting TRBD2. The germline V gene has CDR1 MDHEN and CDR2 SYDVKM. Trimming at V came to 7 bases and at J to 3 bases, leaving 13 bases not matched to a gene. This CDR3 has 16 residues. The CDR3: CASKGQSGSWEETQYF. The CDR3 region has the DNA TGTGCCAGCAAGGGCCAAAGCGGGAGCTGGGAAGAGACCCAGTACTTC. The whole variable domain, filled in from reference TRBV28 and TRBJ2-5, reads DVKVTQSSRYLVKRTGEKVFLECVQDMDHENMFWYRQDPGLGLRLIYFSYDVKMKEKGDIPEGYSVSREKKERFSLILESASTNQTSMYLCASKGQSGSWEETQYFGPGTRLLVL.

The DNA for the CDR3 is TGTGCCAGCAGCTTGTCGCTGCTACCCAGCACAGATACGCAGTATTTT. Amino acids: CASSLSLLPSTDTQYF. The chain employs TRBV5-8 and TRBJ2-3, with D unclear. CDR1 SGHTS and CDR2 YDEGEE come from the germline V gene. The CDR3 has 16 residues. Deletions cut 1 base from V and 0 bases from J, with 12 bases between.

The chain uses TRBV18 and TRBJ2-2, with D perhaps TRBD2 (6 bases). This CDR3 has 16 amino acids. Germline V lookup: CDR1 KGHSH, CDR2 LQKENI. Deletions cut 6 bases from V and 4 bases from J, with 18 bases between. Written as DNA, the CDR3 is TGTGCCAGCTCTCCGGGGGTCCTAGCTGCCACCGGGGAGCTGTTTTTT. Protein product: CASSPGVLAATGELFF.

The chain combines TRBV28 with TRBJ1-4; D is unclear. V gave up 5 bases and J gave up 8 bases, with 9 bases separating them. This CDR3 is built from 12 residues. Germline CDR1 and CDR2: MDHEN and SYDVKM. CDR3 bases: TGTGCCAGCAGTCCATACGCGGAAAAACTGTTTTTT. This codes for CASSPYAEKLFF.

As to this clone: The sample holds other DNA sequences that translate to the same CDR3. The gene calls are TRBV6-5 and TRBJ2-7; 8 positions match TRBD1. The CDR3 spans 15 residues. J lost 2 bases, V lost 6 bases, and 9 bases had no gene match. Looked up from germline, CDR1 is MNHEY and CDR2 is SVGAGI. CDR3 residues: CASRRGTGGAYEQYF. The CDR3 bases are TGTGCCAGCAGGAGGGGGACAGGCGGAGCCTACGAGCAGTACTTC.

The genes are TRBV7-3 and TRBJ2-1, with 9 bases lining up with TRBD2. From germline, CDR1 is SGHTA and CDR2 FQGTGA. V lost 5 bases, J lost 0 bases, and 20 bases stayed unmatched. The CDR3 contains 21 residues. CDR3 sequence (DNA): TGTGCCAGCAGCCCTAAGTGGAGGACTAGCGCCGATTCGAGCTCCTACAATGAGCAGTTCTTC. Translation gives CASSPKWRTSADSSSYNEQFF.

V gene TRBV5-1 combines with J gene TRBJ2-5, with 11 bases that match TRBD1. The end of the DNA aligns better with TRBJ2-7, so the J call may be wrong. This CDR3 contains 16 residues. The germline V gene encodes CDR1 SGHRS and CDR2 YFSETQ. The CDR3, as DNA: TGCGCCAGCAGCCCTAATCCGGGACAGGGGGAATACGAGCAGTACTTC. It specifies CASSPNPGQGEYEQYF.